The next 6 T cell receptor beta chains were all read from a single sample in a study of T cells in Graves' hyperthyroidism and ophthalmopathy. Amplified regions were TCR beta CDR3 sequences from RNA transcripts. TCR CDR3 regions were first amplified by RT-PCR with HTBI primers. MiXCR, run by TCRdb on the multiplex PCR reads, gives a single entry per CDR3 protein. The repertoire holds hundreds of thousands of distinct CDR3 sequences, about 14% seen once, with under 15% in the top ten. Material for sequencing was blood. These receptors all come from a woman between 45 and 65 years old with Graves' ophthalmopathy.

On this clonotype itself: A much larger clonotype is one base distant, so this may be a read error. V is TRBV2 and J is TRBJ1-5; the D is unclear. The CDR3 length is 13 residues. CDR1 is SNHLY, CDR2 FYNNEI, per germline. Trimming took 6 bases from V and 7 from J, leaving 13 bases between them. The CDR3 reads CASRAEIGQPQHF. CDR3 DNA sequence: TGTGCCAGCAGAGCCGAGATAGGGCAGCCCCAGCATTTT.

This clonotype was observed many times. The genes are TRBV20-1 and TRBJ1-2; TRBD1 might be the D (5 bases). V was shortened by 0 bases and J by 6 bases, with 14 bases between the two germline ends. The germline V gene encodes CDR1 DFQATT and CDR2 SNEGSKA (reference sequence). The CDR3 runs to 14 residues. The CDR3 reads CSAREGGGGDGYTF. The CDR3 DNA is TGCAGTGCTAGAGAGGGGGGGGGGGGGGATGGCTACACCTTC.

This clonotype was recorded many times. The chain joins TRBV12-3 or TRBV12-4 to TRBJ2-3, with TRBD2 matching 12 bases. After removal of 3 bases from V and 4 bases from J, the junction contained 11 bases not matched to a gene. The CDR3 runs to 18 residues. CDR3 sequence reads: CASSFPRLAGDSADTQYF. DNA of the CDR3: TGTGCCAGCAGTTTCCCCCGACTAGCGGGAGATAGCGCAGATACGCAGTATTTT.

The table lists this clonotype with many counts. The J gene is TRBJ2-3, the V gene TRBV4-3, with a possible D match to TRBD2 (5 bases). Trimming shortened V by 3 bases and J by 1 base, and 8 bases separated the two germline ends. The CDR3 covers 14 residues. Germline-derived CDR1 and CDR2 are LGHNA and YSLEER. This CDR3 reads CASSQDSRTDTQYF. The CDR3 region has the DNA TGCGCCAGCAGCCAGGACTCGCGCACAGATACGCAGTATTTT.

This chain links TRBV19 with TRBJ2-1; D is uncertain. CDR3 size: 12 residues. The V gene's germline CDR1 is LNHDA and CDR2 SQIVND (reference sequence). Trimming took 5 bases from V and 5 from J, leaving 7 bases between them. CDR3 protein: CASSWQNNEQFF. The CDR3 DNA follows: TGTGCCAGTAGTTGGCAGAACAATGAGCAGTTCTTC. Based on the CDR3 plus reference TRBV19 and TRBJ2-1, the full variable domain is DGGITQSPKYLFRKEGQNVTLSCEQNLNHDAMYWYRQDPGQGLRLIYYSQIVNDFQKGDIAEGYSVSREKKESFPLTVTSAQKNPTAFYLCASSWQNNEQFFGPGTRLTVL.

V gene TRBV7-9 combines with J gene TRBJ2-1; 15 nucleotides align to TRBD2. This CDR3 is 16 amino acids long. Germline V gene data show CDR1 as SEHNR and CDR2 as FQNEAQ (reference sequence). V lost 5 bases to trimming and J lost 12 bases; unmatched junction nucleotides: 11. Here the CDR3 DNA reads TGTGCCAGCAGCCCCCCGGGACTAGCGGGAGGCATCGGGCAGTTCTTC. It codes for CASSPPGLAGGIGQFF.